These T cell receptor beta chains were read from a single sample in a study of OX40 agonist ivuxolimab in advanced cancers. Generated by immunoSEQ multiplex PCR, the TCRdb table keeps only in-frame clones and is missing some. This table has about 69,000 clones, about 85% appearing once. The sample consisted of CD4+ or CD8+ T cells sorted from blood, taken in a trial of the OX40 agonist ivuxolimab. The source of these receptors is an adult with an advanced solid tumor such as melanoma, head and neck, liver or kidney cancer. Each CDR3 is given with its conserved first and last residue. The D gene is left open where the match is weak. A row's size may be missing; if present it is once, few, many or a size class.

clone_size: NA
d_call: NA
j_call: TRBJ2-7
v_call: TRBV12-5
cdr3_nt: TGTGCTAGTGGTTTGGTACTCGGGACCGAGCAGTACTTC
cdr3_aa: CASGLVLGTEQYF

clone_size: NA
d_call: TRBD1
j_call: TRBJ2-7
v_call: TRBV28
cdr3_nt: TGTGCCAGCAGTTCCCGGGACAGGGAGTACGAGCAGTACTTC
cdr3_aa: CASSSRDREYEQYF

clone_size: NA
d_call: NA
j_call: TRBJ1-6
v_call: TRBV28
cdr3_nt: TGTGCCAGCAGTAAAGGGGCGGGTTATTCACCCCTCCACTTT
cdr3_aa: CASSKGAGYSPLHF

clone_size: once
d_call: NA
j_call: TRBJ2-7
v_call: TRBV6-5
cdr3_nt: TGTGCCAGCAGTTACTATTCGGACAGCTCCTACGAGCAGTACTTC
cdr3_aa: CASSYYSDSSYEQYF

clone_size: NA
d_call: TRBD2
j_call: TRBJ2-3
v_call: TRBV11-2
cdr3_nt: TGTGCCAGCCGCAGACGTCAGGCGGGAGGGACAGATACGCAGTATTTT
cdr3_aa: CASRRRQAGGTDTQYF

clone_size: NA
d_call: NA
j_call: TRBJ2-7
v_call: TRBV7-7
cdr3_nt: TGTGCCAGCAGCTTAGGTCCGGGGGGCAACAACGAGCAGTACTTC
cdr3_aa: CASSLGPGGNNEQYF

clone_size: once
d_call: NA
j_call: TRBJ1-4
v_call: TRBV5-6
cdr3_nt: TGTGCCAGCAGCTGGAAGACAGGCGACGGGGAAAAACTGTTTTTT
cdr3_aa: CASSWKTGDGEKLFF

clone_size: NA
d_call: NA
j_call: TRBJ2-7
v_call: TRBV5-1
cdr3_nt: TGCGCCAGCAGCTTGGAGAGACGAACCTACGAGCAGTACTTC
cdr3_aa: CASSLERRTYEQYF

clone_size: NA
d_call: TRBD1
j_call: TRBJ1-5
v_call: TRBV6-4
cdr3_nt: TGTGCCAGCAGCCAGGGGGCAATTTCTCCTAGCAATCAGCCCCAGCATTTT
cdr3_aa: CASSQGAISPSNQPQHF

clone_size: NA
d_call: NA
j_call: TRBJ2-2
v_call: TRBV11-2
cdr3_nt: TGTGCCAGCAGCTTCCGAGAGCTGATTAACACCGGGGAGCTGTTTTTT
cdr3_aa: CASSFRELINTGELFF

clone_size: NA
d_call: NA
j_call: TRBJ1-3
v_call: TRBV11-2
cdr3_nt: TGTGCCAGCAGCTTAGAAGGGGTAACTGGAAACACCATATATTTT
cdr3_aa: CASSLEGVTGNTIYF

clone_size: few
d_call: NA
j_call: TRBJ2-1
v_call: TRBV18
cdr3_nt: TGTGCCAGCTCACCTAGTACGAGCTCCTACAATGAGCAGTTCTTC
cdr3_aa: CASSPSTSSYNEQFF

clone_size: NA
d_call: TRBD1
j_call: TRBJ2-3
v_call: TRBV10-3
cdr3_nt: TGTGCCATCGGACAGGGGGCCACAGATACGCAGTATTTT
cdr3_aa: CAIGQGATDTQYF

clone_size: NA
d_call: NA
j_call: TRBJ2-7
v_call: TRBV19
cdr3_nt: TGTGCCAGTAGCCATACGGGGGGCCGGGTCTACGAGCAGTACTTC
cdr3_aa: CASSHTGGRVYEQYF

clone_size: NA
d_call: NA
j_call: TRBJ1-4
v_call: TRBV28
cdr3_nt: TGTGCCAGCAGTCCTCCGCAGCCTGGTAATGAAAAACTGTTTTTT
cdr3_aa: CASSPPQPGNEKLFF

clone_size: NA
d_call: NA
j_call: TRBJ1-4
v_call: TRBV19
cdr3_nt: TGTGCCAGTAGACCAAAGACAGGCCTCGGGTCTGAACTGTTTTTT
cdr3_aa: CASRPKTGLGSELFF

clone_size: once
d_call: NA
j_call: TRBJ1-5
v_call: TRBV11-2
cdr3_nt: TGTGCCAGCAGCTTACACGATAGCAATCAGCCCCAGCATTTT
cdr3_aa: CASSLHDSNQPQHF

clone_size: few
d_call: NA
j_call: TRBJ1-1
v_call: TRBV28
cdr3_nt: TGTGCCAGCATTCCTTCATCGGGGGTTTGGACTGAAGCTTTCTTT
cdr3_aa: CASIPSSGVWTEAFF

clone_size: few
d_call: NA
j_call: TRBJ2-7
v_call: TRBV10-1
cdr3_nt: TGCGCCAGCAGTGACAGGAAGGCCTTGAGCCTCTACGAGCAGTACTTC
cdr3_aa: CASSDRKALSLYEQYF

clone_size: once
d_call: NA
j_call: TRBJ1-1
v_call: TRBV18
cdr3_nt: TGTGCCAGCTCACCACCGGGAATCGGGGCGATGAACACTGAAGCTTTCTTT
cdr3_aa: CASSPPGIGAMNTEAFF

clone_size: once
d_call: NA
j_call: TRBJ1-2
v_call: TRBV28
cdr3_nt: TGTGCCAGCAGTTTGGCAATGAGGGGGGCGTTCGACGGCTACACCTTC
cdr3_aa: CASSLAMRGAFDGYTF

clone_size: NA
d_call: TRBD2
j_call: TRBJ2-7
v_call: TRBV5-1
cdr3_nt: TGCGCCAGCAGCTTGGGCGGGGGGGAGAGCTCCTACGAGCAGTACTTC
cdr3_aa: CASSLGGGESSYEQYF

clone_size: NA
d_call: NA
j_call: TRBJ2-7
v_call: TRBV6-4
cdr3_nt: TGTGCCAGCAGTCCTACAGGGTCGGGCGAGCAGTACTTC
cdr3_aa: CASSPTGSGEQYF

clone_size: NA
d_call: TRBD1
j_call: TRBJ1-1
v_call: TRBV18
cdr3_nt: TGTGCCAGCTCACCTTCGACAGGGACCATGAAGGGTTTCTTT
cdr3_aa: CASSPSTGTMKGFF

clone_size: NA
d_call: NA
j_call: TRBJ1-1
v_call: TRBV4-1
cdr3_nt: TGCGCCAGCAGCCGGCCCGGCACTGAAGCTTTCTTT
cdr3_aa: CASSRPGTEAFF

clone_size: NA
d_call: TRBD1
j_call: TRBJ2-1
v_call: TRBV2
cdr3_nt: TGTGCCAGCAGTGCCGGGACAGTGCCTGAGAATGAGCAGTTCTTC
cdr3_aa: CASSAGTVPENEQFF

clone_size: NA
d_call: NA
j_call: TRBJ2-7
v_call: TRBV18
cdr3_nt: TGTGCCAGCTCACCAGCGATTGGCAGTTACGAGCAGTACTTC
cdr3_aa: CASSPAIGSYEQYF

clone_size: NA
d_call: TRBD1
j_call: TRBJ2-7
v_call: TRBV6-8
cdr3_nt: TGTGCCAGCAGTTCATTCTGGGACAGCACCTACGAGCAGTACTTC
cdr3_aa: CASSSFWDSTYEQYF

clone_size: few
d_call: NA
j_call: TRBJ2-5
v_call: TRBV11-2
cdr3_nt: TGTGCCAGCAGCCGGGGCTTAGAAGAGACCCAGTACTTC
cdr3_aa: CASSRGLEETQYF

clone_size: once
d_call: TRBD1
j_call: TRBJ1-5
v_call: TRBV7-2
cdr3_nt: TGTGCCAGCAGCTTAGGGACAGGGGGCTCTGGCAATCAGCCCCAGCATTTT
cdr3_aa: CASSLGTGGSGNQPQHF

clone_size: once
d_call: TRBD2
j_call: TRBJ2-5
v_call: TRBV4-2
cdr3_nt: TGTGCCAGCAGCCGTTCGGGGGGGGAGACCCAGTACTTC
cdr3_aa: CASSRSGGETQYF

clone_size: NA
d_call: TRBD2
j_call: TRBJ2-3
v_call: TRBV27
cdr3_nt: TGTGCCAGCAGTTCACCTACTAGCGGGGGGGCAGATACGCAGTATTTT
cdr3_aa: CASSSPTSGGADTQYF

clone_size: NA
d_call: NA
j_call: TRBJ2-3
v_call: TRBV5-4
cdr3_nt: TGTGCCAGCAGCTTGGCGTCAGGACGTGATACGCAGTATTTT
cdr3_aa: CASSLASGRDTQYF

clone_size: NA
d_call: NA
j_call: TRBJ2-3
v_call: TRBV7-9
cdr3_nt: TGTGCCAGCAGCTTCGACAGGACAGATACGCAGTATTTT
cdr3_aa: CASSFDRTDTQYF

clone_size: once
d_call: NA
j_call: TRBJ1-2
v_call: TRBV29-1
cdr3_nt: TGCAGCGCTAACCCGGGCAGCTATGGCTACACCTTC
cdr3_aa: CSANPGSYGYTF

clone_size: NA
d_call: TRBD1
j_call: TRBJ1-5
v_call: TRBV28
cdr3_nt: TGTGCCAGCACCTTAGGGGGCCCTAGCAATCAGCCCCAGCATTTT
cdr3_aa: CASTLGGPSNQPQHF

clone_size: NA
d_call: NA
j_call: TRBJ1-2
v_call: TRBV18
cdr3_nt: TGTGCCAGCTCACCACTTGACTATGGCTACACCTTC
cdr3_aa: CASSPLDYGYTF

clone_size: NA
d_call: NA
j_call: TRBJ1-1
v_call: TRBV10-3
cdr3_nt: TGTGCCATCAGTGAAGACAACACAGAAGCTTTCTTT
cdr3_aa: CAISEDNTEAFF

clone_size: NA
d_call: NA
j_call: TRBJ1-2
v_call: TRBV5-1
cdr3_nt: TGCGCCAGCAGCTTGGGGGCAGGGAACGGCTACACCTTC
cdr3_aa: CASSLGAGNGYTF

clone_size: NA
d_call: TRBD1
j_call: TRBJ1-1
v_call: TRBV29-1
cdr3_nt: TGCAGCGTTGGGGTGACAGGGCCCGAAGCTTTCTTT
cdr3_aa: CSVGVTGPEAFF

clone_size: medium-sized
d_call: NA
j_call: TRBJ2-7
v_call: TRBV28
cdr3_nt: TGTGCCAGCAGTTTCATGGGGAGCTCCTACGAGCAGTACTTC
cdr3_aa: CASSFMGSSYEQYF

clone_size: NA
d_call: NA
j_call: TRBJ1-1
v_call: TRBV6-5
cdr3_nt: TGTGCCAGCAGAACTCAAGACGGGTTTGAAGCTTTCTTT
cdr3_aa: CASRTQDGFEAFF

clone_size: NA
d_call: TRBD2
j_call: TRBJ2-5
v_call: TRBV7-2
cdr3_nt: TGTGCCAGCAGCTACAGACCGGGACTAGCGGGGGGGCTAGGGGAGACCCAGTACTTC
cdr3_aa: CASSYRPGLAGGLGETQYF

clone_size: NA
d_call: TRBD2
j_call: TRBJ2-2
v_call: TRBV4-1
cdr3_nt: TGCGCCAGCAGCCACCTTCTGCGGGGGGAAAACACCGGGGAGCTGTTTTTT
cdr3_aa: CASSHLLRGENTGELFF

clone_size: NA
d_call: NA
j_call: TRBJ1-1
v_call: TRBV7-6
cdr3_nt: TGTGCCAGCAGTCTTGGGGGGGTCACTGAAGCTTTCTTT
cdr3_aa: CASSLGGVTEAFF

clone_size: NA
d_call: TRBD1
j_call: TRBJ1-4
v_call: TRBV7-6
cdr3_nt: TGTGCCAGCAGCTTAAATTTGGGACAGGGGAATGAAAAACTGTTTTTT
cdr3_aa: CASSLNLGQGNEKLFF

clone_size: NA
d_call: NA
j_call: TRBJ1-2
v_call: TRBV25-1
cdr3_nt: TGTGCCAGCAGTGATCAACTTCTCTATGGCTACACCTTC
cdr3_aa: CASSDQLLYGYTF